These T cell receptor beta chains were read from a single sample in a study of siplizumab effects on memory and regulatory T cells. Generated by immunoSEQ multiplex PCR, the TCRdb table keeps only in-frame clones and is missing some. Of about 6,600 clones listed, roughly a third were seen once; the top ten hold approximately 15%. The antigens for these receptors are not known. The sequencing input was CFSE-low (dividing) CD8+ T cells sorted from an allogeneic mixed lymphocyte reaction. These receptor sequences come from a human donor in good health; the cells came from an allogeneic mixed lymphocyte reaction. CDR3s include the opening cysteine and the closing phenylalanine or tryptophan. The D gene is left open where the match is weak. Clone sizes are given selectively: once, few, many, or a class where the clone is expanded.

j_gene: TRBJ2-7; v_gene: TRBV5-1; abundance: medium-sized; d_gene: NA; CDR3nt: TGCGCCAGCAGCTTGGGGCAGGGAGTCTACGAGCAGTACTTC; CDR3aa: CASSLGQGVYEQYF
j_gene: TRBJ1-1; v_gene: TRBV11-2; abundance: medium-sized; d_gene: TRBD1; CDR3nt: TGTGCCAGCAGCCCTGGGACAGGCCGAGACACTGAAGCTTTCTTT; CDR3aa: CASSPGTGRDTEAFF
j_gene: TRBJ1-6; v_gene: TRBV28; abundance: NA; d_gene: NA; CDR3nt: TGTGCCAGCAGTTTAGGGGTAGGACAATCACCCCTCCACTTT; CDR3aa: CASSLGVGQSPLHF
j_gene: TRBJ2-7; v_gene: TRBV5-4; abundance: NA; d_gene: NA; CDR3nt: TGTGCCAGCAGCTTGGGGTACGAGCAGTACTTC; CDR3aa: CASSLGYEQYF
j_gene: TRBJ2-1; v_gene: TRBV18; abundance: NA; d_gene: NA; CDR3nt: TGTGCCAGCTCACGGGGCGAGCAGTTCTTC; CDR3aa: CASSRGEQFF
j_gene: TRBJ2-1; v_gene: TRBV27; abundance: few; d_gene: NA; CDR3nt: TGTGCCAGCAGTTTAGAGGGCAGGACCTACAATGAGCAGTTCTTC; CDR3aa: CASSLEGRTYNEQFF
j_gene: TRBJ1-5; v_gene: TRBV11-3; abundance: NA; d_gene: NA; CDR3nt: TGTGCCAGCAGCTACGTAAGCAATCAGCCCCAGCATTTT; CDR3aa: CASSYVSNQPQHF
j_gene: TRBJ1-2; v_gene: TRBV19; abundance: NA; d_gene: NA; CDR3nt: TGTGCCAGTAGGGGAGAAGGCAGGGTCTATGGCTACACCTTC; CDR3aa: CASRGEGRVYGYTF
j_gene: TRBJ2-2; v_gene: TRBV11-3; abundance: NA; d_gene: NA; CDR3nt: TGTGCCAGCAGCTCGCCTTGGGGGCCCAGGACCGGGGAGCTGTTTTTT; CDR3aa: CASSSPWGPRTGELFF
j_gene: TRBJ1-2; v_gene: TRBV27; abundance: medium-sized; d_gene: TRBD1; CDR3nt: TGTGCCAGCAGTTGGGGCACAGGGGTGGGGGGCTACACCTTC; CDR3aa: CASSWGTGVGGYTF
j_gene: TRBJ2-3; v_gene: TRBV4-2; abundance: NA; d_gene: NA; CDR3nt: TGTGCCAGCAGCTTATGGGGTCGACTAGATTTTAGTACAGATACGCAGTATTTT; CDR3aa: CASSLWGRLDFSTDTQYF
j_gene: TRBJ2-6; v_gene: TRBV14; abundance: NA; d_gene: NA; CDR3nt: TGTGCCAGCAGCCAGCTTGGGGCCAACGTCCTGACTTTC; CDR3aa: CASSQLGANVLTF
j_gene: TRBJ2-5; v_gene: TRBV4-1; abundance: few; d_gene: NA; CDR3nt: TGCGCCAGCAGCCAAGATCCCGGACTTCCCGAAGAGACCCAGTACTTC; CDR3aa: CASSQDPGLPEETQYF
j_gene: TRBJ1-2; v_gene: TRBV7-8; abundance: few; d_gene: NA; CDR3nt: TGTGCCAGCAGTCATGAAATTGGACACCTCTATGGCTACACCTTC; CDR3aa: CASSHEIGHLYGYTF
j_gene: TRBJ1-2; v_gene: TRBV19; abundance: NA; d_gene: NA; CDR3nt: TGTGCCAGTAATTCTTATCCCTTCCACTATGGCTACACCTTC; CDR3aa: CASNSYPFHYGYTF
j_gene: TRBJ2-1; v_gene: TRBV19; abundance: few; d_gene: TRBD1; CDR3nt: TGTGCCAGTAGACAGGGGGCGATTGAGCAGTTCTTC; CDR3aa: CASRQGAIEQFF
j_gene: TRBJ1-1; v_gene: TRBV7-6; abundance: NA; d_gene: NA; CDR3nt: TGTGCCAGCAGCTTAGAGCTGAACACTGAAGCTTTCTTT; CDR3aa: CASSLELNTEAFF
j_gene: TRBJ2-1; v_gene: TRBV2; abundance: few; d_gene: TRBD1; CDR3nt: TGTGCCAGACAGGGGGCAGGTATAATTTCCTACAATGAGCAGTTCTTC; CDR3aa: CARQGAGIISYNEQFF
j_gene: TRBJ2-7; v_gene: TRBV7-2; abundance: NA; d_gene: NA; CDR3nt: TGTGCCAGCAGCTATGGCACTGAGCAGTACTTC; CDR3aa: CASSYGTEQYF
j_gene: TRBJ1-2; v_gene: TRBV5-4; abundance: NA; d_gene: NA; CDR3nt: TGTGCCAGCAGCCACTCCGGGGTTGACTATGGCTACACCTTC; CDR3aa: CASSHSGVDYGYTF
j_gene: TRBJ2-7; v_gene: TRBV7-9; abundance: medium-sized; d_gene: NA; CDR3nt: TGTGCCAGCAGCTTTGTCCCCGGGAGTGTGTACGAGCAGTACTTC; CDR3aa: CASSFVPGSVYEQYF
j_gene: TRBJ2-1; v_gene: TRBV11-2; abundance: medium-sized; d_gene: NA; CDR3nt: TGTGCCAGCAGCTTACCGGGATTCTGGGAGCAGTTCTTC; CDR3aa: CASSLPGFWEQFF
j_gene: TRBJ1-2; v_gene: TRBV29-1; abundance: few; d_gene: TRBD1; CDR3nt: TGCAGCGTCTTGGGACAGGGAGACGGAGGCTACACCTTC; CDR3aa: CSVLGQGDGGYTF
j_gene: TRBJ2-1; v_gene: TRBV9; abundance: NA; d_gene: NA; CDR3nt: TGTGCCAGCAGCGGGGAGACTAGTTACTACAATGAGCAGTTCTTC; CDR3aa: CASSGETSYYNEQFF
j_gene: TRBJ2-7; v_gene: TRBV14; abundance: NA; d_gene: NA; CDR3nt: TGTGCCAGCAGCCCGACAACCTACGAGCAGTACTTC; CDR3aa: CASSPTTYEQYF
j_gene: TRBJ2-2; v_gene: TRBV7-2; abundance: medium-sized; d_gene: NA; CDR3nt: TGTGCCAGCAGCTTCTTCAGGAGAGACACCGGGGAGCTGTTTTTT; CDR3aa: CASSFFRRDTGELFF
j_gene: TRBJ1-3; v_gene: TRBV4-1; abundance: few; d_gene: NA; CDR3nt: TGCGCCAGCAGCCCAAGGACTGGGGCCCCATCGGGAAACACCATATATTTT; CDR3aa: CASSPRTGAPSGNTIYF
j_gene: TRBJ2-1; v_gene: TRBV7-7; abundance: few; d_gene: NA; CDR3nt: TGTGCCAGCAGCTTACCTGGGTCTGAGCAGTTCTTC; CDR3aa: CASSLPGSEQFF
j_gene: TRBJ2-1; v_gene: TRBV19; abundance: NA; d_gene: NA; CDR3nt: TGTGCCAGTAGTATCCTCAAAAATCCGTACAATGAGCAGTTCTTC; CDR3aa: CASSILKNPYNEQFF
j_gene: TRBJ2-3; v_gene: TRBV12-5; abundance: NA; d_gene: NA; CDR3nt: TGTGCTAGTGGAGACCTTCGGGGCAGGGACACAGATACGCAGTATTTT; CDR3aa: CASGDLRGRDTDTQYF
j_gene: TRBJ2-7; v_gene: TRBV5-6; abundance: medium-sized; d_gene: NA; CDR3nt: TGTGCCAGCAGCTCGGACACATACGAGCAGTACTTC; CDR3aa: CASSSDTYEQYF
j_gene: TRBJ2-1; v_gene: TRBV18; abundance: NA; d_gene: NA; CDR3nt: TGTGCCAGCTCACTCGGGGGAGGTCTTAATGAGCAGTTCTTC; CDR3aa: CASSLGGGLNEQFF
j_gene: TRBJ2-1; v_gene: TRBV4-1; abundance: few; d_gene: TRBD2; CDR3nt: TGCGCCAGCAGCCAAGACCCACTAGCGGGAGTCGATGAGCAGTTCTTC; CDR3aa: CASSQDPLAGVDEQFF
j_gene: TRBJ2-1; v_gene: TRBV13; abundance: large; d_gene: TRBD2; CDR3nt: TGTGCCAGCAGCCCAGGGACTAGCGGTGAGCAGTTCTTC; CDR3aa: CASSPGTSGEQFF
j_gene: TRBJ2-7; v_gene: TRBV5-3; abundance: few; d_gene: NA; CDR3nt: TGTGCCAGAAGCACGGCGGAGGTCTACGAGCAGTACTTC; CDR3aa: CARSTAEVYEQYF
j_gene: TRBJ2-1; v_gene: TRBV6-5; abundance: NA; d_gene: NA; CDR3nt: TGTGCCAGCAGTTACTCGGACACAAGCTCCTACAATGAGCAGTTCTTC; CDR3aa: CASSYSDTSSYNEQFF
j_gene: TRBJ2-1; v_gene: TRBV7-3; abundance: large; d_gene: TRBD2; CDR3nt: TGTGCCAGCAGCTTAATCGGAGCGGGAGTAGATGAGCAGTTCTTC; CDR3aa: CASSLIGAGVDEQFF